This note documents a single TCR beta chain sequence. Its antigen is as yet unknown. This record belongs to a study of cytomegalovirus exposure and HLA in healthy donors. General observations from the study: The study labeled approximately 150 TCR beta chains cytomegalovirus-associated. The records held CMV serostatus as the only immune exposure information. Reports showed the classifier diagnosing cytomegalovirus status with high specificity and sensitivity. Sequencing likely caused a cluster of highly shared sequence variants.

PCR employed 60 Vbeta and 13 Jbeta primers. Method: immunoSEQ multiplex PCR; TCRdb's copy keeps in-frame clones and lacks some. This sample has roughly 190,000 clones; 82% occur once, and the top ten carry about 1.5%. The CDR3 is 14 amino acids. Deletions cut 4 bases from V and 2 bases from J, with 12 bases between. Germline V gives CDR1 SGHKS, CDR2 YYEKEE (reference sequence). The material sequenced was PBMCs. This TCR was sampled from a woman younger than 35 in good health and CMV-seronegative. The chain recombines TRBV5-5 with TRBJ1-2; weak D call: TRBD1 (5 bases). The CDR3 loop is CASSRRRDNYGYTF. As DNA, the CDR3 is TGTGCCAGCAGCCGGAGGCGGGACAACTATGGCTACACCTTC.